The 26 T cell receptor beta chains given below trace back to one sample, sequenced in a study of human T cells and chemical hapten exposure. A single record per CDR3 protein comes from TCRdb applying MiXCR to the RACE reads. The table shows 300,000 to 400,000 distinct CDR3 sequences, with roughly 6.9% occurring only once. Time point meaning: patch test 1, 2 weeks after DPC sensitization. The treatment denotes: therapeutic diphenylcyclopropenone sensitization with weekly scalp DPC. Sequenced here: whole blood, sampled in connection with sensitization to the hapten diphenylcyclopropenone (DPC). These receptors were taken from a woman aged 18-29 years with alopecia areata. Some clones in this sample may be carry-over from other donors' samples.

V and J are TRBV19 and TRBJ2-3; 10 positions match TRBD1. V dropped 2 bases and J dropped 4; count of bases not matched to a gene: 3. CDR1 and CDR2 (germline): LNHDA, SQIVND (reference sequence). This CDR3 region has 15 residues. In nucleotides, the CDR3 is TGTGCCAGTAGTATAACTGGGACAGGGGCAGATACGCAGTATTTT. Translated, it gives CASSITGTGADTQYF.

V usage is TRBV7-2 and J usage is TRBJ1-2, with 12 bases that match TRBD1. CDR3 length: 16 amino acids. Germline CDR1 reads SGHTA; CDR2 reads FQGNSA. The J segment lost 8 bases and the V segment lost 2 bases, leaving 9 bases of the junction unmatched. CDR3 residues: CASSLPGQGAKGGYTF. DNA of the CDR3: TGTGCCAGCAGCTTACCGGGACAGGGGGCGAAAGGAGGCTACACCTTC.

This clonotype turned up a few times. This chain connects TRBV2 to TRBJ1-1; D is unclear. The CDR3 consists of 14 residues. Trimming removed 8 bases from V and 0 bases from J, with 13 bases in between. Germline V CDR1 and CDR2: SNHLY, FYNNEI. The CDR3, as DNA: TGTGCCAGCGGCTACCGCCGTATGAACACTGAAGCTTTCTTT. It codes for CASGYRRMNTEAFF.

This clonotype was counted only a few times. The V and J genes are TRBV5-6 and TRBJ1-1, with 7 positions matching TRBD1. The CDR3 has 15 residues. V lost 0 bases to trimming and J lost 2 bases; unmatched junction nucleotides: 4. CDR1 is SGHDT and CDR2 is YYEEEE in the germline V gene. In DNA form, the CDR3 reads TGTGCCAGCAGCTTGGGCGACAGGGATAACACTGAAGCTTTCTTT. This translates into CASSLGDRDNTEAFF.

CDR3: CASSLDYGETQYF. Here the CDR3 DNA reads TGTGCCAGCAGCTTAGATTACGGAGAGACCCAGTACTTC. This chain joins TRBV11-3 and TRBJ2-5; D is unclear. Looked up from germline, CDR1 is SGHNT and CDR2 is YENEEA. V was cut by 0 bases and J by 4 bases, with 6 bases left in between. The CDR3 consists of 13 residues.

The genes are TRBV28 and TRBJ2-1; D may be TRBD2 (7 bases). There are 16 residues in the CDR3. Germline V gene sequence: CDR1 MDHEN, CDR2 SYDVKM. V was trimmed by 2 bases and J by 2 bases, leaving 13 bases between them. CDR3 residues: CASSLGGGGPYNEQFF. The CDR3 DNA follows: TGTGCCAGCAGTTTAGGGGGCGGGGGTCCCTACAATGAGCAGTTCTTC.

This clonotype was detected ten times or more. The gene calls are TRBV12-3 or TRBV12-4 and TRBJ2-3; 9 bases match TRBD2. With 5 bases clipped from V and 5 bases from J, the junction kept 14 bases outside the gene matches. The CDR3 consists of 17 residues. Written as DNA, the CDR3 is TGTGCCAGCAGTCCTAGGGCGGGGGGGCCTTCGTTAGATACGCAGTATTTT. This encodes CASSPRAGGPSLDTQYF.

This clonotype was counted between two and nine times. The genes are TRBV4-3 and TRBJ1-2; TRBD1 is a possible D gene (6 bases). Trimming pared 0 bases from V and 6 bases from J, leaving 20 bases between. Germline CDR1 reads LGHNA; CDR2 reads YSLEER. This CDR3 comprises 17 residues. CDR3 sequence: CASSQEGTGTKVNGYTF. The CDR3 coding sequence is TGCGCCAGCAGCCAAGAGGGGACCGGGACAAAAGTAAATGGCTACACCTTC.

The chain uses TRBV18 and TRBJ2-3; a possible D gene is TRBD1 (5 bases). V lost 3 bases, J lost 5 bases, and 12 bases lay in between. The V gene's germline CDR1 is KGHSH and CDR2 LQKENI. CDR3 length: 14 residues. The CDR3 DNA follows: TGTGCCAGCTCACCTATGACAGTCGAAGATACGCAGTATTTT. Translating gives CASSPMTVEDTQYF.

This clonotype was counted only a few times. This chain connects TRBV7-9 to TRBJ2-7; either TRBD1 or TRBD2 may supply D (5 bases each). The V gene's germline CDR1 is SEHNR and CDR2 FQNEAQ (reference sequence). Between the trimmed V and J ends, which lost 0 bases and 4 bases, there was a span of 19 bases. The CDR3 covers 17 residues. The CDR3 coding sequence is TGTGCCAGCAGCTTAGCGCATAGGACACACGAGGGATACGAGCAGTACTTC. Protein sequence: CASSLAHRTHEGYEQYF.

This clonotype came up a few times. The rearrangement links TRBV10-3 to TRBJ1-5; 7 nucleotides agree with TRBD1. V lost 4 bases, J lost 7 bases, and 7 bases stayed unmatched. CDR3 size: 14 residues. Germline-derived CDR1 and CDR2 are ENHRY and SYGVKD. The CDR3 region has the DNA TGTGCCATCAGTGCCGACCAAGGGGGCCAGCCCCAGCATTTT. This translates into CAISADQGGQPQHF.

In this sample, this clonotype turned up many times. The rearrangement links TRBV10-3 to TRBJ2-6, with 8 bases lining up with TRBD2. The CDR3 has 17 residues. Trimming took 4 bases from V and 0 from J; bases not matched to a gene: 5. Germline V lookup: CDR1 ENHRY, CDR2 SYGVKD. The CDR3 nucleotides are TGTGCCATCAGTGTTGCGGGGGGCAACTCTGGGGCCAACGTCCTGACTTTC. Residues: CAISVAGGNSGANVLTF.

This clonotype was counted ten times or more. The CDR3 sequence is CASSDASGEETQYF. The CDR3 DNA is TGCGCCAGCAGCGATGCTAGCGGAGAAGAGACCCAGTACTTC. The V and J genes are TRBV5-1 and TRBJ2-5; 7 bases line up with TRBD2. CDR1 is SGHRS and CDR2 is YFSETQ in the germline V gene. V was clipped by 4 bases and J by 3 bases; unmatched bases: 6. The CDR3 totals 14 residues.

This clonotype was seen a few times. The junction does not match germline at one end; this may be a read error. The chain carries TRBV6-2 or TRBV6-3 and TRBJ2-3; weak D call: TRBD2 (5 bases). The CDR3 is made up of 13 amino acids. Germline values: CDR1 MNHEY, CDR2 SVGEGT. The CDR3 region has the DNA TGTGCCAGCAGTTCCGTCGAGGAGGCTGTAGGAAAGTTT. Amino acids: CASSSVEEAVGKF.

The chain employs TRBV10-3 and TRBJ2-3; 16 positions agree with TRBD2. Germline V CDR1 and CDR2: ENHRY, SYGVKD. With 9 bases clipped from V and 8 bases from J, the junction kept 8 bases outside the gene matches. The CDR3 is made up of 15 amino acids. CDR3 loop: CAILGLAGGPGTQYF. The CDR3 DNA follows: TGTGCCATTCTGGGACTAGCGGGGGGGCCTGGTACGCAGTATTTT.

V gene TRBV11-2 combines with J gene TRBJ2-1, with 7 nucleotides matching TRBD1. Germline V gives CDR1 SGHAT, CDR2 FQNNGV. Germline trimming cut 0 bases from V and 5 bases from J; bases unmatched to any gene: 4. The CDR3 is 15 residues long. The CDR3 nucleotides read TGTGCCAGCAGCTTAGATGGGACAGCCCACAATGAGCAGTTCTTC. It encodes CASSLDGTAHNEQFF.

This clonotype came up a few times. The gene calls are TRBV7-9 and TRBJ1-5; no clear D. CDR1 is SEHNR and CDR2 is FQNEAQ in the germline V gene (reference sequence). Trimming removed 1 base from V and 4 bases from J, with 5 bases in between. This CDR3 has 13 residues. The CDR3 sequence: CASSLDENQPQHF. In DNA, the CDR3 is TGTGCCAGCAGCTTAGACGAGAATCAGCCCCAGCATTTT.

This clonotype was seen many times. The chain uses TRBV6-2 or TRBV6-3 and TRBJ2-3, with D unclear. Trimming left V 0 bases short and J 2 bases short, with 3 bases between. This CDR3 is built from 13 residues. The germline V gene has CDR1 MNHEY and CDR2 SVGEGT. The CDR3 DNA reads as TGTGCCAGCAGTTACTCGACCACAGATACGCAGTATTTT. This translates into CASSYSTTDTQYF.

In this sample, this clonotype turned up once. The rearrangement links TRBV11-2 to TRBJ2-1, with TRBD2 matching 8 bases. The CDR3 has 15 amino acids. Per germline, CDR1 SGHAT and CDR2 FQNNGV. The junction had 7 bases not matched to a gene; V was cut back by 2 bases and J by 7 bases. The CDR3 reads CASSLMAGGPNEQFF. CDR3 bases: TGTGCCAGCAGCTTAATGGCGGGGGGACCTAATGAGCAGTTCTTC.

This clonotype was observed many times. The rearrangement links TRBV6-5 to TRBJ1-2, with D unresolved. The CDR3 spans 13 residues. The V gene lost 2 bases and the J gene lost 3 bases, with 7 bases spanning the gap. Germline V gene lookup returns CDR1 MNHEY and CDR2 SVGAGI. CDR3 nucleotides: TGTGCCAGCAGTTACGAAGCAGACTATGGCTACACCTTC. Protein: CASSYEADYGYTF.

Here the CDR3 DNA reads TGTGCCAGCAGCCCGACCGGAGGTGGTGGCACAGATACGCAGTATTTT. Translating it yields CASSPTGGGGTDTQYF. V gene TRBV6-2 or TRBV6-3 combines with J gene TRBJ2-3, with D perhaps TRBD2 (5 bases). The V and J ends lost 6 bases and 1 base respectively, with 17 bases between them. Germline V CDR1 and CDR2: MNHEY, SVGEGT. CDR3 length: 16 amino acids.

This clonotype came up a few times. This chain links TRBV12-3 or TRBV12-4 with TRBJ1-3; D ambiguous. The CDR3 runs to 13 residues. With 7 bases removed from V and 2 bases from J, the gap between germline ends came to 9 bases. CDR3 sequence: CASTPGTGNTIYF. CDR3 coding DNA: TGTGCCAGCACTCCGGGGACTGGAAACACCATATATTTT.

This clonotype was counted between two and nine times. This chain connects TRBV27 to TRBJ1-3; the D is unclear. Germline V lookup: CDR1 MNHEY, CDR2 SMNVEV (reference sequence). The V gene lost 4 bases and the J gene lost 5 bases, with 15 bases spanning the gap. The CDR3 covers 15 residues. The CDR3 nucleotides are TGTGCCAGCAGTTCCGCCGACAAGCTAAGAAACACCATATATTTT. Protein product: CASSSADKLRNTIYF.

The chain joins TRBV3-1 to TRBJ1-6, with D unresolved. Germline V CDR1 and CDR2: LGHDT, YNNKEL (reference sequence). CDR3 length equals 14 residues. The V gene lost 1 base and the J gene lost 3 bases, with 4 bases spanning the gap. CDR3 nucleotides: TGTGCCAGCAGCCAAGTCGACTATAATTCACCCCTCCACTTT. This gives the protein CASSQVDYNSPLHF.

The sample holds many counts of this clonotype. This chain connects TRBV29-1 to TRBJ2-7; D unresolved. V was trimmed by 5 bases and J by 5 bases, leaving 7 bases between them. CDR1 SQVTM and CDR2 ANQGSEA come from the germline V gene. The CDR3 totals 10 residues. CDR3 bases: TGCAGCGTTTTGGGCGACGAGCAGTACTTC. Protein sequence: CSVLGDEQYF.

The chain combines TRBV5-1 with TRBJ1-2; 7 bases line up with TRBD1. Trimming removed 0 bases from V and 4 bases from J; junction bases left unmatched: 15. Germline V gene data show CDR1 as SGHRS and CDR2 as YFSETQ. CDR3 length: 18 residues. This chain's CDR3 is CASSLGPAGRGLLYGYTF. CDR3 in DNA: TGCGCCAGCAGCTTGGGTCCCGCCGGCAGGGGGTTACTCTATGGCTACACCTTC. The whole variable domain, filled in from reference TRBV5-1 and TRBJ1-2, reads KAGVTQTPRYLIKTRGQQVTLSCSPISGHRSVSWYQQTPGQGLQFLFEYFSETQRNKGNFPGRFSGRQFSNSRSEMNVSTLELGDSALYLCASSLGPAGRGLLYGYTFGSGTRLTVV.